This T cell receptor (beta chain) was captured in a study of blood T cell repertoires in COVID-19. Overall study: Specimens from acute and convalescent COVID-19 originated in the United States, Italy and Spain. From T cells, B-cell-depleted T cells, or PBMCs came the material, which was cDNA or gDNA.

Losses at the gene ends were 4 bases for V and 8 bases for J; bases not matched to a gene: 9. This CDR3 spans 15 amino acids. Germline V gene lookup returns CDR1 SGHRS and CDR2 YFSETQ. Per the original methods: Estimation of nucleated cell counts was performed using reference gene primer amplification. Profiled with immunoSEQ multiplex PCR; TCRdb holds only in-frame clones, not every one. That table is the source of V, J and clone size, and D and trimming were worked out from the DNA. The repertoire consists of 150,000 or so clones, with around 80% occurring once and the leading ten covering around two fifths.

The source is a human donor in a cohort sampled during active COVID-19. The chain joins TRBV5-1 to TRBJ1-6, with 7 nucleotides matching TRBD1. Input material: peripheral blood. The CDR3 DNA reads TGCGCCAGCAGCCGCGTGGGGCAGGGGGATTCACCCCTCCACTTT. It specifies CASSRVGQGDSPLHF.